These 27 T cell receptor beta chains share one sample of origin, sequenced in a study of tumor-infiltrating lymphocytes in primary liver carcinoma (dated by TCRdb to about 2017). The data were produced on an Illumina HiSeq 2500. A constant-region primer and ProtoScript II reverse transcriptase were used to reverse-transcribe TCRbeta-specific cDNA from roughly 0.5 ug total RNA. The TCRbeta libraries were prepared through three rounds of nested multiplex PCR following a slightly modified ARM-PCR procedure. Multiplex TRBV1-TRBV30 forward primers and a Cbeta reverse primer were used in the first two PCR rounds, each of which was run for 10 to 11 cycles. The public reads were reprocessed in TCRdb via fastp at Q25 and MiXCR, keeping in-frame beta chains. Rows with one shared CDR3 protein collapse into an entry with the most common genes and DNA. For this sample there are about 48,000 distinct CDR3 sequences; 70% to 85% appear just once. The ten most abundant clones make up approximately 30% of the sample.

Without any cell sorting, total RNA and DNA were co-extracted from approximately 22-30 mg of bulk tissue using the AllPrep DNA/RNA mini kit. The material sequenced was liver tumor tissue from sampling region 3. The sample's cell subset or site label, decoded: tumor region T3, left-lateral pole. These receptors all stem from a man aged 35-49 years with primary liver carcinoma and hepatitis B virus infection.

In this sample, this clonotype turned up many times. The CDR3 reads CASSDLRESLTDTQYF. The CDR3, as DNA: TGCGCCAGCAGTGACTTGAGGGAGTCCCTGACAGATACGCAGTATTTT. This chain links TRBV10-1 with TRBJ2-3; perhaps TRBD2 as D (5 bases). The CDR3 covers 16 residues. The V gene's germline CDR1 is WNHNN and CDR2 SYGVQD (reference sequence). V shed 3 bases and J shed 3 bases, with 16 bases lying between them.

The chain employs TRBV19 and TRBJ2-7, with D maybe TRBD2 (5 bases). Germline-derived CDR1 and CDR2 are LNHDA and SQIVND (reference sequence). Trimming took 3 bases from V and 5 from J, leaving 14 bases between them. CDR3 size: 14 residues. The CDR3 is CASSMSWRYNEQYF. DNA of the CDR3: TGTGCCAGTAGTATGTCTTGGAGGTACAACGAGCAGTACTTC.

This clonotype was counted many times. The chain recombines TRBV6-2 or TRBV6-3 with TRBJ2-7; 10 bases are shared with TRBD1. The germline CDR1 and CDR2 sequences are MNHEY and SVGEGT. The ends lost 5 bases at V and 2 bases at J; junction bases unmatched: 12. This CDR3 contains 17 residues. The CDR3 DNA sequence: TGTGCCAGCAGTCCCTACTCCCAAGGACAGGGGGCCTACGAGCAGTACTTC. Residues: CASSPYSQGQGAYEQYF.

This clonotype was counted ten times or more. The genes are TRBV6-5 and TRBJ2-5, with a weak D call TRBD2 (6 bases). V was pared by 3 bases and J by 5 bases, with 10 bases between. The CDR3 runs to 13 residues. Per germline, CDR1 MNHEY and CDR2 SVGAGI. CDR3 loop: CASSYSGVETQYF. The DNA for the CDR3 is TGTGCCAGCAGTTATTCGGGGGTGGAGACCCAGTACTTC.

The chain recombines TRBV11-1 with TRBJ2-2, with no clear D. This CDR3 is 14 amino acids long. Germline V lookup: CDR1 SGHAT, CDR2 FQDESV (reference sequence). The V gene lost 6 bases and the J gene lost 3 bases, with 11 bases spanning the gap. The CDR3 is CASRPSLDTGELFF. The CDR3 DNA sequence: TGTGCCAGCAGACCGAGCCTTGACACCGGGGAGCTGTTTTTT.

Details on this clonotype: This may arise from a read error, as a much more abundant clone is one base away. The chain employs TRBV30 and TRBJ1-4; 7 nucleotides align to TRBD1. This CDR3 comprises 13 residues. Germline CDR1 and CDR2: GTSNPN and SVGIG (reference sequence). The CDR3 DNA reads TGTGCCCGGACCGGGACAGTGAATGAAAAACCGTTTTTT. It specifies CARTGTVNEKPFF.

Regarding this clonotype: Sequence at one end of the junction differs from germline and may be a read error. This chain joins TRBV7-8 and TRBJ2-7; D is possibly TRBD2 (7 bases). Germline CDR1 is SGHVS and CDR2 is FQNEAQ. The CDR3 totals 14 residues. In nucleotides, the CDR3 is TGTGTCAGCAGCTTTAACAGGGAGGGCCACGAGCAATACTTC. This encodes CVSSFNREGHEQYF. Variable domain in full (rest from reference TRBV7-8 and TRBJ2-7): GAGVSQSPRYKVAKRGQDVALRCDPISGHVSLFWYQQALGQGPEFLTYFQNEAQLDKSGLPSDRFFAERPEGSVSTLKIQRTQQEDSAVYLCVSSFNREGHEQYFGPGTRLTVT.

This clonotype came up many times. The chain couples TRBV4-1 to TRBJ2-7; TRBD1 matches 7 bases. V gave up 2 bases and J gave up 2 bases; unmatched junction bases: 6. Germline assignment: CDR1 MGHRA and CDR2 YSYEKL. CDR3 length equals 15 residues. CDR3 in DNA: TGCGCCAGCAGCCAATGGACTGGGACAGCCTACGAGCAGTACTTC. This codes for CASSQWTGTAYEQYF.

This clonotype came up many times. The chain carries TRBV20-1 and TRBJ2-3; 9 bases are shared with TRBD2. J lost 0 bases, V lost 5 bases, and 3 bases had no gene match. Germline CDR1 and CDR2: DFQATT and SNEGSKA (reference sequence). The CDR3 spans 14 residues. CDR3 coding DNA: TGCAGTGCTGCTAGCGGGAAGAGCACAGATACGCAGTATTTT. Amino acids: CSAASGKSTDTQYF.

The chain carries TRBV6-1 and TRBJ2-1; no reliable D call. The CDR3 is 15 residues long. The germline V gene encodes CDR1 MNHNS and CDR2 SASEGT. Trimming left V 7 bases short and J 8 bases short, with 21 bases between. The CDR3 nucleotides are TGTGCCAGCACCGCTCGCGGTGCCCGTACGGATGAGCAGTTCTTC. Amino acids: CASTARGARTDEQFF.

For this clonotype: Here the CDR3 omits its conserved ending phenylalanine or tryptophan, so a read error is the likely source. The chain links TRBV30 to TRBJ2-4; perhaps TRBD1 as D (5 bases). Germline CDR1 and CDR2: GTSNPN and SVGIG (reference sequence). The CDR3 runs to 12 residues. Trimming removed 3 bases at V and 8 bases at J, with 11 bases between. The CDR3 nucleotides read TGTGCCTGGAGACCCCTGGGGCACATTCAGTACTTA. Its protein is CAWRPLGHIQYL.

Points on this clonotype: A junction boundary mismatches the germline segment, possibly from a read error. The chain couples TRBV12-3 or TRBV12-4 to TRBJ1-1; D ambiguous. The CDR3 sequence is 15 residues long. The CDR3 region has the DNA TGTGTCAGCAGTTTCGGAACTGTCCCGAATACTGAAGCTTTCTTT. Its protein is CVSSFGTVPNTEAFF.

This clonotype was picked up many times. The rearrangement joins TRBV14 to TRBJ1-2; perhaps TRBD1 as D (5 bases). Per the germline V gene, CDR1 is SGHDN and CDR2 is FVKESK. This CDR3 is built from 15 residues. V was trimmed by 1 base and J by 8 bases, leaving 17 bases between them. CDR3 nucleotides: TGTGCCAGCAGCCAAGGAGGAGTCGGGACGAAAGGCTACACCTTC. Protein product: CASSQGGVGTKGYTF. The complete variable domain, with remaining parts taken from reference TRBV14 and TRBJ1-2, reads EAGVTQFPSHSVIEKGQTVTLRCDPISGHDNLYWYRRVMGKEIKFLLHFVKESKQDESGMPNNRFLAERTGGTYSTLKVQPAELEDSGVYFCASSQGGVGTKGYTFGSGTRLTVV.

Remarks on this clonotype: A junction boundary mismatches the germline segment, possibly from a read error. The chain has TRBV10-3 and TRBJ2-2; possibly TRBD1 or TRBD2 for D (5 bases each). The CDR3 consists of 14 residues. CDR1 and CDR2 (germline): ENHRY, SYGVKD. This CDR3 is CAMSIQRGPGELFF. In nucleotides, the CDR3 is TGTGCCATGAGTATACAGAGGGGCCCCGGTGAGCTGTTTTTT.

CDR3 protein: CAGSQEDRAGNTIYF. CDR3 nucleotides: TGCGCCGGTAGCCAAGAAGACAGGGCTGGAAACACCATATATTTT. The V gene is TRBV4-1, the J gene TRBJ1-3; 7 bases fit TRBD1. The CDR3 consists of 15 residues. Unmatched junction bases numbered 12, after V lost 11 bases and J lost 2 bases. In germline, CDR1 is MGHRA, CDR2 YSYEKL.

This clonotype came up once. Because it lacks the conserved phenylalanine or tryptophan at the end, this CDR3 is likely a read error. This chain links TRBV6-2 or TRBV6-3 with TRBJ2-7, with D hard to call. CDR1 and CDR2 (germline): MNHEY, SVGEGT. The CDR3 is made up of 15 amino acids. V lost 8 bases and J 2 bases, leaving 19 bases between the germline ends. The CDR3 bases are TGTGCCAGCTTCACGCCGGTCCTCCACCCCTACGAGCAGTACCTC. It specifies CASFTPVLHPYEQYL.

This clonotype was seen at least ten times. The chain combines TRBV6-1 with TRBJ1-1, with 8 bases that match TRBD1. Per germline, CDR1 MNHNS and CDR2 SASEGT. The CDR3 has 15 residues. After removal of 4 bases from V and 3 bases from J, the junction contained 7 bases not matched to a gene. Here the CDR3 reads CASSAGQGGDTEAFF. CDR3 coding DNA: TGTGCCAGCAGTGCCGGACAGGGAGGGGACACTGAAGCTTTCTTT.

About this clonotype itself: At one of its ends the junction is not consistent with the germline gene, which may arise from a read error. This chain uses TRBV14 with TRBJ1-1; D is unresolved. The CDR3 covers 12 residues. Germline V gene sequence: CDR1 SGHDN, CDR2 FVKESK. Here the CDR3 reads CVSSHDRADAFF. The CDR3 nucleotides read TGTGTCAGCAGCCATGACCGGGCTGATGCTTTCTTT.

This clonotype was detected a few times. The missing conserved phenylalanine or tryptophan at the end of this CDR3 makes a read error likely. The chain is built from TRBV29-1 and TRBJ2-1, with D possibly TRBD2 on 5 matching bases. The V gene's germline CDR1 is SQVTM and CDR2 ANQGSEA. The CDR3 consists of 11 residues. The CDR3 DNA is TGTAGCGTCGATAAGAGGAATGAGCAGTTCCTC. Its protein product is CSVDKRNEQFL.

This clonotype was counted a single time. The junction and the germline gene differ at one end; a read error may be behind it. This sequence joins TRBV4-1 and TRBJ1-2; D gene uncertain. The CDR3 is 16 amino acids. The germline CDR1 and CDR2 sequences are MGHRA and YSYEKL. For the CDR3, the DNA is TGCACCAGCAGCTTCGAGAGGACGGGGACTAACTATGGCTACACCTTC. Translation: CTSSFERTGTNYGYTF.

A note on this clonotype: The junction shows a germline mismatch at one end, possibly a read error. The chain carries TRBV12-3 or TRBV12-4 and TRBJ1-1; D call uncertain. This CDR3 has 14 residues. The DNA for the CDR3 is TGTGCCAGCAGCCTACGGGGATTCGGCACTGAAGCCTTCTTT. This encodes CASSLRGFGTEAFF.

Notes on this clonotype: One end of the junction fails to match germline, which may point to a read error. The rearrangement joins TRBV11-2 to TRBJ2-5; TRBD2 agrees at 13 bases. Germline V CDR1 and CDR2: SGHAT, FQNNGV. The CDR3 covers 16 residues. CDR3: CTISDPGTSGTETQHF. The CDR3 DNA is TGTACCATCAGCGACCCCGGGACTAGCGGGACCGAGACCCAGCACTTC. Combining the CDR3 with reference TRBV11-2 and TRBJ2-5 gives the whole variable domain EAGVAQSPRYKIIEKRQSVAFWCNPISGHATLYWYQQILGQGPKLLIQFQNNGVVDDSQLPKDRFSAERLKGVDSTLKIQPAKLEDSAVYLCTISDPGTSGTETQHFGPGTRLLVL.

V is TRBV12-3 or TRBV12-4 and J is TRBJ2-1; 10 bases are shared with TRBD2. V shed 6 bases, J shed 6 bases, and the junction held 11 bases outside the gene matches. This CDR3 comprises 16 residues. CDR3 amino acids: CASSLFGLAEGNEQFF. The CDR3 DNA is TGTGCCAGCAGCCTCTTCGGACTAGCGGAGGGCAATGAGCAGTTCTTC.

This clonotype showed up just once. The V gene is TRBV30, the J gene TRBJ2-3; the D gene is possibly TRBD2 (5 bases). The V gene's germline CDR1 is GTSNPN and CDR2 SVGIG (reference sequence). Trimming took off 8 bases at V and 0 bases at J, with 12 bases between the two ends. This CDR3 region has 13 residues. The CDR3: CARTCDSTDTQYF. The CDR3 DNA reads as TGTGCCCGGACTTGCGACAGCACAGATACGCAGTATTTT.

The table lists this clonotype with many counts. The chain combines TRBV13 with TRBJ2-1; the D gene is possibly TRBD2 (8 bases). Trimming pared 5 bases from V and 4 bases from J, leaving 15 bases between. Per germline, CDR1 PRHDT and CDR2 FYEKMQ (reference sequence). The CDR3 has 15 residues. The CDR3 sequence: CASSRGREAYNEQFF. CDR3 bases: TGTGCCAGCAGCAGGGGGCGGGAGGCGTACAATGAGCAGTTCTTC.

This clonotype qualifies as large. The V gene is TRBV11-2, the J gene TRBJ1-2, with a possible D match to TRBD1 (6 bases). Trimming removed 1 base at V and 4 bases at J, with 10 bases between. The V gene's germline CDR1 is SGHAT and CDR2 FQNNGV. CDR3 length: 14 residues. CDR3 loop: CASSLVQGFYGYTF. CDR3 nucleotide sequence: TGTGCCAGCAGCTTAGTACAGGGTTTCTATGGCTACACCTTC. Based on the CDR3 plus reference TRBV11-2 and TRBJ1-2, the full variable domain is EAGVAQSPRYKIIEKRQSVAFWCNPISGHATLYWYQQILGQGPKLLIQFQNNGVVDDSQLPKDRFSAERLKGVDSTLKIQPAKLEDSAVYLCASSLVQGFYGYTFGSGTRLTVV.

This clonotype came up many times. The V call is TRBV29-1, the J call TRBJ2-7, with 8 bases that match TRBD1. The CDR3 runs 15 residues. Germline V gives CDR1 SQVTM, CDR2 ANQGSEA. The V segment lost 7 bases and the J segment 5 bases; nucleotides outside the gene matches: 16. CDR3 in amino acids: CSAHLDPSGGDEQYF. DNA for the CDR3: TGCAGCGCTCACTTGGATCCGTCAGGGGGCGACGAGCAGTACTTC.